These T cell receptor beta chains were read from a single sample in a study of shared T cell receptors in the human thymus. Sequenced by immunoSEQ multiplex PCR; TCRdb stores in-frame clones only, minus some. The sample lists about 660,000 clones; approximately 88% were seen once. These data were also reused for a study on human thymus T cells.

The sequencing sample was made of thymocytes. The origin of the receptors is a boy under two years old with a congenital heart defect. Both conserved end residues are part of each CDR3. A D gene is named only where the DNA matches it firmly. Not all rows give a size; the values are once, few, many and, for expanded clones, a class.

NA | TRBJ2-7 | TRBV4-2 | TRBD1 | TGTGCCAGCAGCCAAGGTGGGGACAGGGCCCCGAGATACGAGCAGTACTTC | CASSQGGDRAPRYEQYF
NA | TRBJ2-3 | TRBV4-3 | TRBD2 | TGCGCCAGCAGCCAGTCGACTAGCCGGAAAACCTGGATCACAGATACGCAGTATTTT | CASSQSTSRKTWITDTQYF
NA | TRBJ2-7 | TRBV7-9 | NA | TGTGCCAGCAGCTCCGAAGCTCGAGGGAACGAGCAGTACTTC | CASSSEARGNEQYF
once | TRBJ2-7 | TRBV27 | TRBD2 | TGTGCCAGCGGATGGACTAGCGGGCCCACCTACGAGCAGTACTTC | CASGWTSGPTYEQYF
NA | TRBJ2-7 | TRBV28 | NA | TGTGCCAGCAGTCATAATGGGGGGAGGCACGAGCAGTACTTC | CASSHNGGRHEQYF
NA | TRBJ2-7 | TRBV6-5 | NA | TGTGCCAGCCGGGACACAAACTACGAGCAGTACTTC | CASRDTNYEQYF
NA | TRBJ2-7 | TRBV6-1 | TRBD2 | TGTGCCAGCAGTGCCCATTCTAGCGGACTCTCCTACGAGCAGTACTTC | CASSAHSSGLSYEQYF
NA | TRBJ2-7 | TRBV4-1 | TRBD2 | TGCGCCAGCAGCCAAGGGACTAGCGGGTATCTTTGGGAGCAGTACTTC | CASSQGTSGYLWEQYF
NA | TRBJ1-1 | TRBV5-4 | NA | TGTGCCAGCAGCTTGGTGAGACAGGAACCCTACACTGAAGCTTTCTTT | CASSLVRQEPYTEAFF
few | TRBJ2-2 | TRBV7-6 | NA | TGTGCCAGCAGCTTTGCGCGGGGCCGGAGAAACACCGGGGAGCTGTTTTTT | CASSFARGRRNTGELFF
NA | TRBJ1-2 | TRBV27 | TRBD1 | TGTGCCAGCAGTCTTCGGACAGGGGTCGGAGGCTACACCTTC | CASSLRTGVGGYTF
NA | TRBJ2-3 | TRBV4-2 | NA | TGTGCCAGCAGCACCAACACGGATACGCAGTATTTT | CASSTNTDTQYF
NA | TRBJ2-3 | TRBV5-1 | TRBD1 | TGCGCCAGCAGCTGGGGACAGGGAAGGTCAGATACGCAGTATTTT | CASSWGQGRSDTQYF
NA | TRBJ2-5 | TRBV28 | TRBD1 | TGTGCCAGCAGTCCTATAACAACGGGACAGCTTATACACTTC | CASSPITTGQLIHF
NA | TRBJ1-1 | TRBV6-5 | NA | TGTGCCAGCAGCCCGACAGAAAGTCTGAACACTGAAGCTTTCTTT | CASSPTESLNTEAFF
once | TRBJ2-5 | TRBV29-1 | TRBD2 | TGCAGCGTTGACGGCGTCGGGAGGACAGAGACCCAGTACTTC | CSVDGVGRTETQYF
NA | TRBJ2-7 | TRBV5-1 | TRBD2 | TGCGCCAGCACGGGGACTAGCGGAGGAGCCTACGAGCAGTACTTC | CASTGTSGGAYEQYF
NA | TRBJ2-1 | TRBV27 | TRBD1 | TGTGCCAGCAGTTTAAAATTGACAGGGGGCGGTGAGCAGTTCTTC | CASSLKLTGGGEQFF
NA | TRBJ1-1 | TRBV4-2 | NA | TGTGCCAGCAGCCAAGGAGTCGCGGACAGCCATCGACGGACTGAAGCTTTCTTT | CASSQGVADSHRRTEAFF
NA | TRBJ1-1 | TRBV27 | NA | TGTGCCAGCAGCGTTGGGGAGAGGCACACTGAAGCTTTCTTT | CASSVGERHTEAFF
NA | TRBJ1-5 | TRBV27 | TRBD1 | TGTGCCAGCTCCACCGGGACAGAAGATCAGCCCCAGCATTTT | CASSTGTEDQPQHF
NA | TRBJ2-4 | TRBV18 | TRBD2 | TGTGCCAGCTCCCCCCGGTTAGCGGGAGGCATAGCCAAAAACATTCAGTACTTC | CASSPRLAGGIAKNIQYF
NA | TRBJ2-1 | TRBV4-2 | NA | TGTGCCAGCAGCCAAGTTCGTAGATACAATGAGCAGTTCTTC | CASSQVRRYNEQFF
NA | TRBJ2-1 | TRBV15 | TRBD2 | TGTGCCACCAGCAGGAGCGGGAGCTCCTACAATGAGCAGTTCTTC | CATSRSGSSYNEQFF
once | TRBJ2-7 | TRBV7-8 | NA | TGTGCCAGCAGCGCACCAACAGAAAACTACGAGCAGTACTTC | CASSAPTENYEQYF
once | TRBJ1-1 | TRBV11-2 | NA | TGTGCCAGCAGCTTAGATGGTCCCAGGGGCTGGGACACTGAAGCTTTCTTT | CASSLDGPRGWDTEAFF
NA | TRBJ1-5 | TRBV10-2 | TRBD1 | TGCGCCAGCAGTGACAGGGGGCGCAATCAGCCCCAGCATTTT | CASSDRGRNQPQHF
NA | TRBJ2-5 | TRBV6-6 | NA | TGTGCCAGCAAGATACTTCGCCCCCACGAAGAGACCCAGTACTTC | CASKILRPHEETQYF
NA | TRBJ2-5 | TRBV5-6 | TRBD2 | TGTGCCAGCAGCTTGGGGGGGACTAGCGGAACACAAGAGACCCAGTACTTC | CASSLGGTSGTQETQYF
NA | TRBJ1-5 | TRBV23-1 | NA | TGCGCCAGCACCCACAGGGAATCTAAAAATCAGCCCCAGCATTTT | CASTHRESKNQPQHF
NA | TRBJ2-5 | TRBV4-3 | TRBD1 | TGCGCCAGCAGCCAAGGGGCTGGGACAGGGGGTTTGTACCAAGAGACCCAGTACTTC | CASSQGAGTGGLYQETQYF
NA | TRBJ2-5 | TRBV27 | TRBD2 | TGTGCCAGCATTAGTCCGGGAGGGCCGGAAACCCAGTACTTC | CASISPGGPETQYF
once | TRBJ2-1 | TRBV2 | NA | TGTGCCAGCAGTGAAGCGAGACTCTACAATGAGCAGTTCTTC | CASSEARLYNEQFF
NA | TRBJ2-7 | TRBV10-1 | NA | TGCGCCAGCAGTGGCCCCCCGGGTGGCGGAGGTCCCTACGAGCAGTACTTC | CASSGPPGGGGPYEQYF
once | TRBJ2-7 | TRBV7-9 | NA | TGTGCCAGCAGCTTATCCCCCGGGATCTACGAGCAGTACTTC | CASSLSPGIYEQYF
NA | TRBJ2-7 | TRBV7-8 | NA | TGTGCCAGCAGCCTCGGTACCCTACCCCTAGACTCCTACGAGCAGTACTTC | CASSLGTLPLDSYEQYF
NA | TRBJ2-3 | TRBV9 | NA | TGTGCCAGCAGCACCCGACTAGGCTTGGATACGCAGTATTTT | CASSTRLGLDTQYF
NA | TRBJ2-1 | TRBV5-4 | NA | TGTGCCAGCAGCTCCAAACCCGGACTATATCACAATGAGCAGTTCTTC | CASSSKPGLYHNEQFF
few | TRBJ1-4 | TRBV2 | NA | TGTGCCATCTTCCGGAATGAAAAACTGTTTTTT | CAIFRNEKLFF
NA | TRBJ1-2 | TRBV5-1 | NA | TGCGCCAGCAGCGGGTCAGGGAACTATGGCTACACCTTC | CASSGSGNYGYTF
NA | TRBJ1-4 | TRBV14 | NA | TGTGCCAGCAGCCAACAGCGAGCAACTAATGAAAAACTGTTTTTT | CASSQQRATNEKLFF
NA | TRBJ1-2 | TRBV19 | TRBD1 | TGTGCCAGTATCTCGGGACAGGCAGATGATGGCTACACCTTC | CASISGQADDGYTF
NA | TRBJ1-2 | TRBV5-1 | NA | TGCGCCAGCAGCTTGGGCAAGGGGAACTATGGCTACACCTTC | CASSLGKGNYGYTF
NA | TRBJ2-7 | TRBV11-2 | NA | TGTGCCAGCAGCGGCGGAGGAGGGTTAGAGCAGTACTTC | CASSGGGGLEQYF
NA | TRBJ2-4 | TRBV5-1 | NA | TGCGCCAGCAGCCCGGCCCGGGGTGAGGGAAACATTCAGTACTTC | CASSPARGEGNIQYF
NA | TRBJ1-5 | TRBV7-9 | NA | TGTGCCAGCAGCCCACGACAAAAGTTACTTAGCAATCAGCCCCAGCATTTT | CASSPRQKLLSNQPQHF
few | TRBJ1-4 | TRBV2 | NA | TGTGCCATCCTCACGGGGGGGGAAAAACTGTTTTTT | CAILTGGEKLFF
NA | TRBJ2-5 | TRBV29-1 | TRBD2 | TGCAGCGTGGGGGTAGCGGGAGGCCAAGAGACCCAGTACTTC | CSVGVAGGQETQYF
NA | TRBJ2-7 | TRBV28 | TRBD2 | TGTGCCAGCAGTTTGGGACTAGCGGGAGGGCCTAGTATCGCCTACGAGCAGTACTTC | CASSLGLAGGPSIAYEQYF
NA | TRBJ2-7 | TRBV5-6 | TRBD1 | TGTGCCAGCAGCTTGTCCCGGGACAGGGGCTCCTACGAGCAGTACTTC | CASSLSRDRGSYEQYF
once | TRBJ2-1 | TRBV29-1 | TRBD2 | TGCAGCGTCCACGGGGGGCTCCTAGCGGGAGGGGACAATGAGCAGTTCTTC | CSVHGGLLAGGDNEQFF
once | TRBJ2-2 | TRBV29-1 | TRBD2 | TGCAGCGTTGAAGAATCGGCTAGCGGTAGAGGGCCCGGGGAGCTGTTTTTT | CSVEESASGRGPGELFF
once | TRBJ1-3 | TRBV25-1 | NA | TGTGCCAGCACCCTCAGGGATGGAAACACCATATATTTT | CASTLRDGNTIYF
NA | TRBJ1-2 | TRBV6-5 | NA | TGTGCCAGCACTAAAACATCGGGCTATGGCTACACCTTC | CASTKTSGYGYTF
NA | TRBJ2-1 | TRBV5-1 | NA | TGCGCCAGTCGAGAGCCCGACTACAATGAGCAGTTCTTC | CASREPDYNEQFF